This TCR beta chain was sequenced during a study of T-cell memory formation after mild COVID-19. Study in general: TCR clusters were mostly confined to one donor each. The study's findings and limits: Cross-reactive memory seemingly joined, as some responding clones were found in pre-infection memory. Shrinking CD4+ clones resided mostly in CM and EM, and CD8+ ones in EMRA. Balance between CD4 and CD8 was seen in clones contracting day 15 to 85, and a CD4+ lean was seen in later expanders.

The V and J ends lost 0 bases and 2 bases respectively, with 9 bases between them. The CDR3 is 15 residues long. In germline, CDR1 is LGHNA, CDR2 YNFKEQ. TCRdb analysed the 5' RACE reads with MiXCR anew, one entry per CDR3 protein. The repertoire holds about 350,000 distinct CDR3 sequences, with around 13% as singletons. For this clonotype: Its antigen is not identified.

The receptor comes from a man aged 18-30 years who had mild COVID-19 (a few samples of this study predate the infection). Cell type and time point are not known. The rearrangement links TRBV4-2 to TRBJ2-3, with D possibly being TRBD2 (6 bases). Sequencing was performed on PBMCs or a T cell subset sorted from them (not recorded which). CDR3 in amino acids: CASSQDWDFTDTQYF. The CDR3 DNA reads as TGTGCCAGCAGCCAAGATTGGGACTTCACAGATACGCAGTATTTT.